The 30 T cell receptor beta chains presented below share a single source sample, sequenced in a study of graft-versus-host responses after intestinal transplantation. Antigens of these TCRs are unknown. The method was immunoSEQ multiplex PCR; TCRdb's version includes in-frame clones alone and lacks a portion of them. In the table there are some 110,000 clones, 87% of which are singletons. The source was unstimulated CD4+ T cells sorted from spleen or lymph node cells, collected before intestinal transplant. Every receptor here comes from a human donor who received an intestinal transplant.

The V call is TRBV9, the J call TRBJ1-6, with D hard to call. V lost 3 bases and J lost 10, with 8 bases in between. From germline, CDR1 is SGDLS and CDR2 YYNGEE. The CDR3 runs 12 residues. CDR3 sequence: CASSDTGSPLHF. The CDR3 DNA is TGTGCCAGCAGCGACACGGGGTCACCCCTCCACTTT.

The chain links TRBV15 to TRBJ2-1; tentative D call: TRBD2 (6 bases). The CDR3 is made up of 13 amino acids. Trimming took 0 bases from V and 7 from J, leaving 7 bases between them. Germline V gives CDR1 LNHNV, CDR2 YYDKDF (reference sequence). CDR3 sequence reads: CATSRDGGNEQFF. The CDR3 DNA follows: TGTGCCACCAGCAGAGACGGGGGAAATGAGCAGTTCTTC.

V usage is TRBV9 and J usage is TRBJ2-3; 7 bases are shared with TRBD2. This CDR3 is 15 amino acids long. The V gene's germline CDR1 is SGDLS and CDR2 YYNGEE. After removal of 4 bases from V and 2 bases from J, the junction contained 7 bases not matched to a gene. This chain's CDR3 is CASSPGTTFTDTQYF. Here the CDR3 DNA reads TGTGCCAGCAGCCCCGGGACTACGTTCACAGATACGCAGTATTTT.

This clone was detected only once. V is TRBV10-3 and J is TRBJ2-2; no clear D gene. V was cut by 0 bases and J by 0 bases, with 2 bases left in between. Germline V gene lookup returns CDR1 ENHRY and CDR2 SYGVKD. The CDR3 runs to 14 residues. CDR3 residues: CAISESANTGELFF. In nucleotides, the CDR3 is TGTGCCATCAGTGAGTCAGCGAACACCGGGGAGCTGTTTTTT.

The chain uses TRBV5-1 and TRBJ2-1; TRBD2 matches 9 bases. V trimming: 8 bases; J trimming: 1 base; junction bases outside the gene matches: 4. This CDR3 spans 14 amino acids. Per germline, CDR1 SGHRS and CDR2 YFSETQ. CDR3 in amino acids: CASSGGASYNEQFF. The CDR3 nucleotides read TGCGCCAGTAGCGGGGGTGCGTCCTACAATGAGCAGTTCTTC.

The chain combines TRBV5-4 with TRBJ2-3; 13 nucleotides line up with TRBD2. The germline V gene encodes CDR1 SGHNT and CDR2 YYREEE (reference sequence). This CDR3 has 17 amino acids. The V and J ends lost 0 bases and 3 bases, in that order; junction bases with no gene match: 4. CDR3 region: CASSLVGTSGTTDTQYF. The CDR3 nucleotides read TGTGCCAGCAGCTTGGTCGGGACTAGCGGGACGACAGATACGCAGTATTTT.

V is TRBV12-2 and J is TRBJ2-5; TRBD1 reflects the table's D call only, with no check against the DNA. TRBV12-2 is deemed a pseudogene. There are 15 residues in the CDR3. CDR3 in amino acids: CASRPTGIRQETQYF. CDR3 coding DNA: TGTGCAAGTCGCCCCACAGGGATAAGGCAAGAGACCCAGTACTTC.

The chain carries TRBV2 and TRBJ2-1; 8 bases line up with TRBD2. Germline V gene sequence: CDR1 SNHLY, CDR2 FYNNEI. V gave up 7 bases and J gave up 8 bases; unmatched junction bases: 10. This CDR3 region has 14 residues. The DNA for the CDR3 is TGTGCCAGCATTTCAGCGGGAGTGATTGATGAGCAGTTCTTC. As protein: CASISAGVIDEQFF.

The chain combines TRBV23-1 with TRBJ2-7; no definite D call. TRBV23-1 is placed among ORFs of uncertain function. V was clipped by 10 bases and J by 5 bases, with 21 bases between them. This CDR3 contains 14 residues. The CDR3 loop reads CAIPVRSQPDEQYF. The CDR3 bases are TGCGCCATCCCTGTCCGTTCCCAACCGGACGAGCAGTACTTC.

The chain recombines TRBV11-2 with TRBJ1-2; weak D call: TRBD1 (5 bases). Trimming shortened V by 5 bases and J by 5 bases, and 18 bases separated the two germline ends. Germline-derived CDR1 and CDR2 are SGHAT and FQNNGV. The CDR3 contains 15 residues. Here the CDR3 reads CASSPGRAYPYGYTF. DNA of the CDR3: TGTGCCAGCAGCCCAGGGAGAGCTTATCCTTATGGCTACACCTTC.

This sequence joins TRBV13 and TRBJ2-5; no reliable D call. The V gene lost 4 bases and the J gene lost 5 bases, with 26 bases spanning the gap. The germline V gene encodes CDR1 PRHDT and CDR2 FYEKMQ (reference sequence). CDR3 length: 18 residues. CDR3 in DNA: TGTGCCAGCAGCTCCTCCCCGCTCCGGCTGACGGCACTGGAGACCCAGTACTTC. Translated: CASSSSPLRLTALETQYF.

The chain joins TRBV30 to TRBJ2-7; TRBD2 agrees at 14 bases. The ends lost 1 base at V and 2 bases at J; junction bases unmatched: 1. Germline V lookup: CDR1 GTSNPN, CDR2 SVGIG (reference sequence). CDR3 length: 15 residues. This chain's CDR3 is CAWSGGLAGAYEQYF. CDR3 bases: TGTGCCTGGAGTGGGGGACTAGCGGGAGCCTACGAGCAGTACTTC.

This chain connects TRBV14 to TRBJ2-7, with 7 bases lining up with TRBD1. In germline, CDR1 is SGHDN, CDR2 FVKESK. The CDR3 totals 15 residues. V was clipped by 4 bases and J by 1 base; unmatched bases: 7. The CDR3 nucleotides are TGTGCCAGCAGCCGATCGACAGGGTGGTCCTACGAGCAGTACTTC. The encoded protein is CASSRSTGWSYEQYF.

The V gene is TRBV5-1, the J gene TRBJ2-3; no clear D. Trimming stripped 3 bases from V and 1 base from J, with 15 bases between. Germline V gene data show CDR1 as SGHRS and CDR2 as YFSETQ. This CDR3 has 16 residues. This chain's CDR3 is CASSSSATSRTDTQYF. The DNA of the CDR3 is TGCGCCAGCAGCTCCTCGGCCACTTCCCGCACAGATACGCAGTATTTT.

The CDR3 DNA reads as TGTGCCAGCACCCCAAAGGAACAGTTCAATCAGCCCCAGCATTTT. Residues: CASTPKEQFNQPQHF. The chain employs TRBV2 and TRBJ1-5, with D unclear. This CDR3 has 15 residues. Germline V gives CDR1 SNHLY, CDR2 FYNNEI. The V gene lost 7 bases and the J gene lost 3 bases, with 16 bases spanning the gap.

V usage is TRBV29-1 and J usage is TRBJ1-2; D ambiguous. Germline V gives CDR1 SQVTM, CDR2 ANQGSEA. The CDR3 is 13 amino acids. V dropped 4 bases and J dropped 3 bases, with 12 bases sitting between them. Here the CDR3 reads CSVVEGVHYGYTF. CDR3 nucleotide sequence: TGCAGCGTTGTGGAGGGAGTCCACTATGGCTACACCTTC.

The rearrangement uses TRBV21-1 and TRBJ2-3; no check of the table's D call, TRBD2, against the DNA was made. TRBV21-1 is classified as a pseudogene. The CDR3 is made up of 16 amino acids. This chain's CDR3 is CASTPSFRGITDTQYF. The CDR3 DNA reads as TGTGCCAGCACCCCTTCATTTCGGGGTATCACAGATACGCAGTATTTT.

The chain couples TRBV7-2 to TRBJ2-7; D unresolved. V was cut by 0 bases and J by 2 bases, with 14 bases left in between. Germline CDR1 SGHTA, CDR2 FQGNSA. CDR3 length: 16 amino acids. CDR3 amino acids: CASSLASGMGTYEQYF. The CDR3, as DNA: TGTGCCAGCAGCTTAGCATCTGGTATGGGGACCTACGAGCAGTACTTC.

CDR3 nucleotides: TGTGCCAGCAGCTTACAGGGGGCTATAGATACGCAGTATTTT. It is translated as CASSLQGAIDTQYF. This chain uses TRBV5-4 with TRBJ2-3; 9 bases agree with TRBD1. There are 14 residues in the CDR3. The junction had 3 bases not matched to a gene; V was cut back by 2 bases and J by 5 bases. Germline lookup yields CDR1 SGHNT and CDR2 YYREEE (reference sequence).

The V call is TRBV5-1, the J call TRBJ2-3; the D gene is possibly TRBD1 (6 bases). CDR1 is SGHRS, CDR2 YFSETQ, per germline. This CDR3 region has 15 residues. Trimming took 4 bases from V and 0 from J, leaving 12 bases between them. CDR3 nucleotides: TGCGCCAGCAGCGTCTCAGGGGCTAGCACAGATACGCAGTATTTT. Protein product: CASSVSGASTDTQYF.

This chain's CDR3 is CASLDSYSNQPQHF. The CDR3 nucleotides read TGCGCCAGCTTAGACAGTTATAGCAATCAGCCCCAGCATTTT. This chain joins TRBV10-2 and TRBJ1-5, with D perhaps TRBD1 (5 bases). This CDR3 region has 14 residues. Trimming removed 8 bases from V and 0 bases from J, with 11 bases in between. The germline gives CDR1 WSHSY, CDR2 SAAADI.

The CDR3 nucleotides read TGCGCCAGCAGCTTGGACAGGGGCTCCTACGAGCAGTACTTC. Protein sequence: CASSLDRGSYEQYF. This sequence joins TRBV5-1 and TRBJ2-7; 7 bases fit TRBD1. J gave up 0 bases and V 0 bases, and 0 bases lay outside the gene matches. The CDR3 is 14 residues long. Germline lookup yields CDR1 SGHRS and CDR2 YFSETQ.

This chain links TRBV14 with TRBJ1-2; D unresolved. CDR1 and CDR2 from the germline V gene are SGHDN and FVKESK. The CDR3 has 13 residues. V was pared by 1 base and J by 7 bases, with 10 bases between. The CDR3 sequence is CASSQGQKRGYTF. CDR3 coding DNA: TGTGCCAGCAGCCAAGGGCAGAAACGTGGCTACACCTTC.

This chain joins TRBV19 and TRBJ1-2; 8 bases fit TRBD1. V lost 7 bases, J lost 6 bases, and 7 bases stayed unmatched. CDR3 size: 13 residues. Germline values: CDR1 LNHDA, CDR2 SQIVND (reference sequence). As DNA, the CDR3 is TGTGCCAGTACCCCGACAGGGGAGGATGGCTACACCTTC. Its translation: CASTPTGEDGYTF. The full variable domain, its missing parts supplied by reference TRBV19 and TRBJ1-2, is DGGITQSPKYLFRKEGQNVTLSCEQNLNHDAMYWYRQDPGQGLRLIYYSQIVNDFQKGDIAEGYSVSREKKESFPLTVTSAQKNPTAFYLCASTPTGEDGYTFGSGTRLTVV.

This chain links TRBV7-2 with TRBJ2-3, with D possibly matching TRBD2 (5 bases). The germline V gene encodes CDR1 SGHTA and CDR2 FQGNSA. The length of the CDR3 is 13 residues. V gave up 5 bases and J gave up 1 base, with 7 bases separating them. For the CDR3, the DNA is TGTGCCAGCAGCCCACTAGGCACAGATACGCAGTATTTT. Its protein is CASSPLGTDTQYF.

This chain links TRBV6-4 with TRBJ2-7; the D gene is possibly TRBD2 (5 bases). CDR1 is MRHNA and CDR2 is SNTAGT in the germline V gene. The V and J ends lost 3 bases and 0 bases respectively, with 9 bases between them. CDR3 size: 14 residues. CDR3: CASSEEVNSYEQYF. The CDR3 region has the DNA TGTGCCAGCAGTGAGGAGGTCAACTCCTACGAGCAGTACTTC.

This clone was observed a handful of times. This rearrangement joins TRBV5-6 to TRBJ2-7, with TRBD2 identical over 11 bases. The CDR3 has 14 residues. The V gene end was trimmed by 5 bases and the J gene end by 4 bases; junction bases not matched to a gene: 5. Germline-derived CDR1 and CDR2 are SGHDT and YYEEEE. The CDR3, as DNA: TGTGCCAGCAGAACGGGACTAGCGGAATACGAGCAGTACTTC. Protein product: CASRTGLAEYEQYF.

V gene TRBV4-1 combines with J gene TRBJ1-2; D is undetermined. This CDR3 spans 14 amino acids. Trimming cost V 3 bases and J 8 bases, with 16 bases left between them. Germline CDR1 reads MGHRA; CDR2 reads YSYEKL. The CDR3 DNA follows: TGCGCCAGCAGCCACGCCGACGCTCCTAAGGGCTACACCTTC. Protein sequence: CASSHADAPKGYTF.

This clone was seen just once. The V call is TRBV5-4, the J call TRBJ2-7; weak D call: TRBD2 (5 bases). The germline CDR1 and CDR2 sequences are SGHNT and YYREEE (reference sequence). The V and J ends lost 1 base and 5 bases respectively, with 19 bases between them. The CDR3 runs to 16 residues. Here the CDR3 reads CASSLFGVAQLDEQYF. The CDR3, as DNA: TGTGCCAGCAGCTTGTTCGGGGTGGCCCAACTAGACGAGCAGTACTTC.

The chain couples TRBV7-3 to TRBJ2-1, with 10 bases that match TRBD2. The V gene end was trimmed by 3 bases and the J gene end by 3 bases; junction bases not matched to a gene: 11. From germline, CDR1 is SGHTA and CDR2 FQGTGA. This CDR3 is 18 amino acids long. CDR3 loop: CASSFRAGGPPIYNEQFF. CDR3 coding DNA: TGTGCCAGCAGCTTTAGAGCGGGAGGGCCCCCGATCTACAATGAGCAGTTCTTC.